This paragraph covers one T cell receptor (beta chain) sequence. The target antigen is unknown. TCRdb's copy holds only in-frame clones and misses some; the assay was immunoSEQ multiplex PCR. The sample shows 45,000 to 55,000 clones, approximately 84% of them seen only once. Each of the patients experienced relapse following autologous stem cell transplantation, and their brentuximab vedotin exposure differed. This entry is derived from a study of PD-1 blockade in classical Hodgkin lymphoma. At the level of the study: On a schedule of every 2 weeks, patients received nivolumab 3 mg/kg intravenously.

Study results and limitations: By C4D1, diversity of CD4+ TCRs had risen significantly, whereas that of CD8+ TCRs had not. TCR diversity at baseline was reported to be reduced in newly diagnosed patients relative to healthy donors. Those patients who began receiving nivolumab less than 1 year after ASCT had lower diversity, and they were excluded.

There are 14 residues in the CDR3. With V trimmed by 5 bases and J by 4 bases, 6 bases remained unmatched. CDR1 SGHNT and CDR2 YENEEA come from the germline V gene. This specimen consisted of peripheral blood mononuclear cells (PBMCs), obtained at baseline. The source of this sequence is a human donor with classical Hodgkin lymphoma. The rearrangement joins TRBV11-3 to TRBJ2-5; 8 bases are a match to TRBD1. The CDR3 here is CASSIGQGGETQYF. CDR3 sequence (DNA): TGTGCCAGCAGCATAGGACAGGGAGGAGAGACCCAGTACTTC.